The 13 T cell receptor beta chains reported below all come from one sample, sequenced in a study of T cell responses to AZD1222 COVID-19 vaccine. Measured with immunoSEQ multiplex PCR; TCRdb has only the in-frame clones, and not every one. This table has around 110,000 clones, approximately 90% appearing once. The material was peripheral blood, obtained 28 days after the second AZD1222 dose. Every receptor here comes from an adult who received the AZD1222 COVID-19 vaccine.

This sequence joins TRBV24-1 and TRBJ1-6; the match to TRBD1 covers 8 bases. This CDR3 has 14 residues. V shed 7 bases and J 5 bases; nucleotides not matched to a gene: 3. CDR1 is KGHDR and CDR2 is SFDVKD in the germline V gene. CDR3 residues: CATRGQENNSPLHF. DNA for the CDR3: TGTGCCACCAGGGGACAGGAGAATAATTCACCCCTCCACTTT.

The genes are TRBV7-9 and TRBJ2-5; no reliable D call. The CDR3 sequence is 15 residues long. CDR1 SEHNR and CDR2 FQNEAQ come from the germline V gene (reference sequence). V gave up 8 bases and J gave up 2 bases, with 18 bases separating them. The CDR3 DNA sequence: TGTGCCAGCCCCCCTGGAGAGATTGGGCAAGAGACCCAGTACTTC. Translation: CASPPGEIGQETQYF.

The chain is built from TRBV6-5 and TRBJ1-4; no clear D. The CDR3 covers 16 residues. Germline-derived CDR1 and CDR2 are MNHEY and SVGAGI. Trimming removed 0 bases at V and 0 bases at J, with 8 bases between. CDR3: CASSYSTVSTNEKLFF. DNA of the CDR3: TGTGCCAGCAGTTACTCGACGGTGTCAACTAATGAAAAACTGTTTTTT.

This clone was seen only once. The chain joins TRBV11-2 to TRBJ2-1; D is ambiguous. Trimming removed 7 bases from V and 0 bases from J, with 7 bases in between. The length of the CDR3 is 13 residues. Germline V gives CDR1 SGHAT, CDR2 FQNNGV. CDR3 nucleotides: TGTGCCAGCACCCCAAGCTCCTACAATGAGCAGTTCTTC. Its protein is CASTPSSYNEQFF.

This clone appeared a single time. The V call is TRBV9, the J call TRBJ1-3, with 9 positions matching TRBD1. The CDR3 is 17 residues long. Germline CDR1 reads SGDLS; CDR2 reads YYNGEE. V lost 2 bases to trimming and J lost 0 bases; unmatched junction nucleotides: 6. In nucleotides, the CDR3 is TGTGCCAGCAGCGTTGGGACAGGGCCAGACTCTGGAAACACCATATATTTT. Translated: CASSVGTGPDSGNTIYF.

This clone was counted once. V and J are TRBV4-1 and TRBJ1-2; unclear D gene. Germline values: CDR1 MGHRA, CDR2 YSYEKL. V lost 3 bases to trimming and J lost 0 bases, with 11 bases between them. The CDR3 covers 15 residues. CDR3 residues: CASSQADQPNYGYTF. The CDR3 nucleotides are TGCGCCAGCAGCCAGGCGGACCAACCTAACTATGGCTACACCTTC.

The chain joins TRBV12-5 to TRBJ2-3; D is perhaps TRBD2 (6 bases). This CDR3 is built from 17 residues. Trimming took off 1 base at V and 1 base at J, with 15 bases between the two ends. Germline V lookup: CDR1 LGHNT, CDR2 FRNRAP. The CDR3 bases are TGTGCTAGTGGTTTGGGCCGGCGGGAAGCGGGCACAGATACGCAGTATTTT. This codes for CASGLGRREAGTDTQYF.

V usage is TRBV7-2 and J usage is TRBJ2-3, with D hard to call. Trimming stripped 3 bases from V and 5 bases from J, with 9 bases between. The germline gives CDR1 SGHTA, CDR2 FQGNSA. CDR3 size: 13 residues. The CDR3 loop is CASSFITGDTQYF. The CDR3 nucleotides are TGTGCCAGCAGCTTTATAACGGGAGATACGCAGTATTTT. Based on the CDR3 plus reference TRBV7-2 and TRBJ2-3, the full variable domain is GAGVSQSPSNKVTEKGKDVELRCDPISGHTALYWYRQSLGQGLEFLIYFQGNSAPDKSGLPSDRFSAERTGGSVSTLTIQRTQQEDSAVYLCASSFITGDTQYFGPGTRLTVL.

This clone has only a few counts. The chain has TRBV7-8 and TRBJ1-2, with 7 bases fitting TRBD1. The CDR3 is 13 residues long. Germline V lookup: CDR1 SGHVS, CDR2 FQNEAQ. Trimming at V came to 5 bases and at J to 6 bases, leaving 6 bases not matched to a gene. The CDR3 DNA sequence: TGTGCCAGCAGCCGATCGACAGGGAATGGCTACACCTTC. Its protein product is CASSRSTGNGYTF.

V gene TRBV7-8 combines with J gene TRBJ2-3; D is undetermined. CDR3 length: 15 residues. V lost 2 bases, J lost 1 base, and 10 bases lay in between. Germline V CDR1 and CDR2: SGHVS, FQNEAQ. The CDR3 nucleotides are TGTGCCAGCAGCTTACTCGAAACAGGCACAGATACGCAGTATTTT. This codes for CASSLLETGTDTQYF.

This rearrangement joins TRBV5-6 to TRBJ1-2; D remains ambiguous. Germline V lookup: CDR1 SGHDT, CDR2 YYEEEE. The CDR3 runs 13 residues. V was trimmed by 4 bases and J by 8 bases, leaving 15 bases between them. The CDR3, as DNA: TGTGCCAGCAGCCTGGGCCCCACGGAAGGCTACACCTTC. This translates into CASSLGPTEGYTF.

V and J are TRBV7-9 and TRBJ2-4, with 9 bases aligning to TRBD1. Germline V gene sequence: CDR1 SEHNR, CDR2 FQNEAQ (reference sequence). The CDR3 totals 16 residues. The ends lost 5 bases at V and 2 bases at J; junction bases unmatched: 7. The CDR3 nucleotides are TGTGCCAGCAGCCCGGGGACAGGGAAGACCAAAAACATTCAGTACTTC. Translating it yields CASSPGTGKTKNIQYF.

The J gene is TRBJ2-1, the V gene TRBV28; a possible D gene is TRBD1 (6 bases). The CDR3 is made up of 14 amino acids. Germline-derived CDR1 and CDR2 are MDHEN and SYDVKM. V shed 6 bases and J shed 2 bases, with 11 bases lying between them. DNA for the CDR3: TGTGCCAGCAGGTACAGGGCGACCTACAATGAGCAGTTCTTC. Amino acid sequence: CASRYRATYNEQFF.